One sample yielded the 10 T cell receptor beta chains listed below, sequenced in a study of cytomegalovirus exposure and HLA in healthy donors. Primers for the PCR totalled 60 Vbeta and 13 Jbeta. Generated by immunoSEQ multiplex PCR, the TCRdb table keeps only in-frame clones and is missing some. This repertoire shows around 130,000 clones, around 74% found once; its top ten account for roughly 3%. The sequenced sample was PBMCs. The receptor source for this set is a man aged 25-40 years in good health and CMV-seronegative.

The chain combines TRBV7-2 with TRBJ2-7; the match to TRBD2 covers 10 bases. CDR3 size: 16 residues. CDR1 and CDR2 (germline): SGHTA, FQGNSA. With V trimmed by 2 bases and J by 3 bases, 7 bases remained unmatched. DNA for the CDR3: TGTGCCAGCAGCTTATCACTAGCGGGAATCTTCTACGAGCAGTACTTC. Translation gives CASSLSLAGIFYEQYF.

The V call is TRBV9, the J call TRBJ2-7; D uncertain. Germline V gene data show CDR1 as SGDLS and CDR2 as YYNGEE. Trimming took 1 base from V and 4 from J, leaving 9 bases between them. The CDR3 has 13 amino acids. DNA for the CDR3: TGTGCCAGCAGCGTACGCGGTCTTTACGAGCAGTACTTC. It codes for CASSVRGLYEQYF.

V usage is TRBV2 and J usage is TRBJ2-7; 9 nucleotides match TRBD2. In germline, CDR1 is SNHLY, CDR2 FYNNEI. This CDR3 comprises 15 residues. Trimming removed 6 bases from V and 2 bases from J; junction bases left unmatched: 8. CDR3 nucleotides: TGTGCCAGCAGGGGAGGAGTAGCGGGGGCCTACGAGCAGTACTTC. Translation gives CASRGGVAGAYEQYF. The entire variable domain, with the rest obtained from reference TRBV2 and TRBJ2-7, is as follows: EPEVTQTPSHQVTQMGQEVILRCVPISNHLYFYWYRQILGQKVEFLVSFYNNEISEKSEIFDDQFSVERPDGSNFTLKIRSTKLEDSAMYFCASRGGVAGAYEQYFGPGTRLTVT.

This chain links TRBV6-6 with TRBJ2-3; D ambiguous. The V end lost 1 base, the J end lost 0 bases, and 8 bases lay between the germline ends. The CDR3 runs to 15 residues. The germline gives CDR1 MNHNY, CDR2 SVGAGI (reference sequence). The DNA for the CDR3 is TGTGCCAGCAGTTACTTGGCCAGTAGCACAGATACGCAGTATTTT. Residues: CASSYLASSTDTQYF.

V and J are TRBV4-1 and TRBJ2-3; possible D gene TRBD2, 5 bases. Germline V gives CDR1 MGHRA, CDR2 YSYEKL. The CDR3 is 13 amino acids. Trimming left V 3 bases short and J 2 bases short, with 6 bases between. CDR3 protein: CASSQTTTDTQYF. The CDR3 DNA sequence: TGCGCCAGCAGCCAGACTACCACAGATACGCAGTATTTT.

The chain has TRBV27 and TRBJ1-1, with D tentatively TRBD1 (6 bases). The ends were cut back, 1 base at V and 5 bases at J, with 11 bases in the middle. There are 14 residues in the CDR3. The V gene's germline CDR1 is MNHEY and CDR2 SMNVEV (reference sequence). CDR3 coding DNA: TGTGCCAGCAGTTTATGGGGGCGGCGGACTGAAGCTTTCTTT. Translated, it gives CASSLWGRRTEAFF.

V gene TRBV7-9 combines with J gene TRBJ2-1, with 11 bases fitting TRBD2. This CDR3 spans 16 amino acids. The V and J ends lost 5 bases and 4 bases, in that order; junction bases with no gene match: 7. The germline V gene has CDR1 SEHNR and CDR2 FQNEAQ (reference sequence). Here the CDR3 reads CASSPTSGAIYNEQFF. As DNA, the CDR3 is TGTGCCAGCAGCCCGACTAGCGGGGCTATTTACAATGAGCAGTTCTTC.

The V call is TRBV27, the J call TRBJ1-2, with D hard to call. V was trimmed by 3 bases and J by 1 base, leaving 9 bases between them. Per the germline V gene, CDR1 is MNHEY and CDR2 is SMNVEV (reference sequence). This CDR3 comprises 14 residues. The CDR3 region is CASSFSSDNYGYTF. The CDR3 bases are TGTGCCAGCAGTTTTTCTTCAGATAACTATGGCTACACCTTC.

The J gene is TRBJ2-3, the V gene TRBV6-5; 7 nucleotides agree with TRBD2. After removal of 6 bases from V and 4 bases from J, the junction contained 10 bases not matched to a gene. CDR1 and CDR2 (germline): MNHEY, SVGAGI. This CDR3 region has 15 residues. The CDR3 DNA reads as TGTGCCAGCAGCCTTAGCGGGCGCCTCGCAGATACGCAGTATTTT. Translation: CASSLSGRLADTQYF.

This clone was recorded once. CDR3 DNA: TGTGCCAGCAGTTTACAGGGGCGAAGCACAGATACGCAGTATTTT. Residues: CASSLQGRSTDTQYF. The V call is TRBV6-4, the J call TRBJ2-3, with 7 bases identical to TRBD1. This CDR3 is 15 amino acids long. V gave up 5 bases and J gave up 0 bases; unmatched junction bases: 5. Germline-derived CDR1 and CDR2 are MRHNA and SNTAGT.